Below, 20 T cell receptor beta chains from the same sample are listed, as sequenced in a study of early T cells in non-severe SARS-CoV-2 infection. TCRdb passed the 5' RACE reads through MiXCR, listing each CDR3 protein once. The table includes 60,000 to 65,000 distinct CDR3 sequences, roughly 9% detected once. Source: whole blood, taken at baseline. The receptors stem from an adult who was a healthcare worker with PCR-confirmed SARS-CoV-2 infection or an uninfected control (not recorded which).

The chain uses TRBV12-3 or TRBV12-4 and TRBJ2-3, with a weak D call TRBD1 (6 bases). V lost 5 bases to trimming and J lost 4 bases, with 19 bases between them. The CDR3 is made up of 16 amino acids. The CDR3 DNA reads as TGTGCCAGCAGTATACAGGGTTTTCTGGGGGCAGATACGCAGTATTTT. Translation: CASSIQGFLGADTQYF.

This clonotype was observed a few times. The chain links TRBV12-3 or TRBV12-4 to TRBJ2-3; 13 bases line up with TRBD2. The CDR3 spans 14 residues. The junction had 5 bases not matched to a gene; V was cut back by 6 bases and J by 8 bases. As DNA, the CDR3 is TGTGCCAGCAGCTACGGGACTAGCGGGACTACGCAGTATTTT. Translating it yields CASSYGTSGTTQYF.

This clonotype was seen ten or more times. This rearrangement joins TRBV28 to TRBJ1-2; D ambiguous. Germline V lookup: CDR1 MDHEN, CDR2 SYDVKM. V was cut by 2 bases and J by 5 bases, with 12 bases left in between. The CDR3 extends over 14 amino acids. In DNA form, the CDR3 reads TGTGCCAGCAGTTTAGACGGTCGGCTGTATGGCTACACCTTC. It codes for CASSLDGRLYGYTF.

The CDR3 loop reads CASSPGSGGSSSYNEQFF. Written as DNA, the CDR3 is TGCGCCAGCAGCCCCGGGAGTGGGGGTTCAAGCTCCTACAATGAGCAGTTCTTC. This rearrangement joins TRBV4-3 to TRBJ2-1, with D perhaps matching TRBD2 (6 bases). The CDR3 has 18 amino acids. Germline CDR1 and CDR2: LGHNA and YSLEER. The V end was cut by 4 bases, the J end by 0 bases, with 19 bases between.

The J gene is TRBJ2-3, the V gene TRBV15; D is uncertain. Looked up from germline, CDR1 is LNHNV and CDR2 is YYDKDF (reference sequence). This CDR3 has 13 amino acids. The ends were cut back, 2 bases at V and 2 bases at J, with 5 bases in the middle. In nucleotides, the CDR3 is TGTGCCACCAGCAGACCCGACACAGATACGCAGTATTTT. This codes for CATSRPDTDTQYF. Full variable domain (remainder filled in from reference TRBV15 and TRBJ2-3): DAMVIQNPRYQVTQFGKPVTLSCSQTLNHNVMYWYQQKSSQAPKLLFHYYDKDFNNEADTPDNFQSRRPNTSFCFLDIRSPGLGDTAMYLCATSRPDTDTQYFGPGTRLTVL.

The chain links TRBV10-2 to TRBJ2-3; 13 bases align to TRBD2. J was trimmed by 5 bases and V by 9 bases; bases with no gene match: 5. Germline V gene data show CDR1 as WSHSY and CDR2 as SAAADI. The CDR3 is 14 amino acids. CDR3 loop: CASWTSGSVDTQYF. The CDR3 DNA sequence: TGCGCCAGTTGGACTAGCGGGAGTGTAGATACGCAGTATTTT.

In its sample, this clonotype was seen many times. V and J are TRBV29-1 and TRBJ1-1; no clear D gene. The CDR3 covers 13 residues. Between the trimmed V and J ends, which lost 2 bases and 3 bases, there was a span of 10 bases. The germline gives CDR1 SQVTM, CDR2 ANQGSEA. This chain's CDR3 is CSVERSRDTEAFF. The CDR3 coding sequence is TGCAGCGTTGAAAGGTCCCGGGACACTGAAGCTTTCTTT.

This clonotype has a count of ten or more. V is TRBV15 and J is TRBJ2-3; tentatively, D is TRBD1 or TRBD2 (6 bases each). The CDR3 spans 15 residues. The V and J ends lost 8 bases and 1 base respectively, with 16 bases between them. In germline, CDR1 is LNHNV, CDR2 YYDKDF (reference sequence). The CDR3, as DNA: TGTGCCACCCAGGAGGGGGAACTTGGCACAGATACGCAGTATTTT. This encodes CATQEGELGTDTQYF. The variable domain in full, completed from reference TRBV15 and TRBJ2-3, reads DAMVIQNPRYQVTQFGKPVTLSCSQTLNHNVMYWYQQKSSQAPKLLFHYYDKDFNNEADTPDNFQSRRPNTSFCFLDIRSPGLGDTAMYLCATQEGELGTDTQYFGPGTRLTVL.

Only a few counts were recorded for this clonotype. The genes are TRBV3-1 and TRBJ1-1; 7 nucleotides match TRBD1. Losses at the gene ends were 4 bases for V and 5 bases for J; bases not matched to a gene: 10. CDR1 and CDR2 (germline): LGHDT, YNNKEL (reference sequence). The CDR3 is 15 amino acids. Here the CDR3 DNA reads TGTGCCAGCAGCCTCCCTCAGGGGGGCCGGACTGAAGCTTTCTTT. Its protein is CASSLPQGGRTEAFF. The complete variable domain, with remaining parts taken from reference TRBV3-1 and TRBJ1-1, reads DTAVSQTPKYLVTQMGNDKSIKCEQNLGHDTMYWYKQDSKKFLKIMFSYNNKELIINETVPNRFSPKSPDKAHLNLHINSLELGDSAVYFCASSLPQGGRTEAFFGQGTRLTVV.

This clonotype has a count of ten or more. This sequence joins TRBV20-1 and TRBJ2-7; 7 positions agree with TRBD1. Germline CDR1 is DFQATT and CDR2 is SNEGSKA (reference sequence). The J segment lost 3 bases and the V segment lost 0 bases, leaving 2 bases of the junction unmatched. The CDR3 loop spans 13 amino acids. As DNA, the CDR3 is TGCAGTGCTAGAGATCCAGGGGGCTACGAGCAGTACTTC. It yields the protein CSARDPGGYEQYF.

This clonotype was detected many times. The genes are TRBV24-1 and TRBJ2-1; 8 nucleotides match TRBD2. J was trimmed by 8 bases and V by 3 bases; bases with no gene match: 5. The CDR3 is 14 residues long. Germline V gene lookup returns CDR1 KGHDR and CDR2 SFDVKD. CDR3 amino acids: CATSDRGLAHEQFF. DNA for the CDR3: TGTGCCACCAGTGATCGAGGACTAGCCCATGAGCAGTTCTTC.

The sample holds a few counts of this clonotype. The chain's CDR3 is CASSRQGVGGEQFF. In DNA, the CDR3 is TGTGCCAGCAGCCGACAGGGGGTCGGAGGTGAGCAGTTCTTC. V is TRBV7-6 and J is TRBJ2-1; 9 bases are a match to TRBD1. With 5 bases clipped from V and 9 bases from J, the junction kept 8 bases outside the gene matches. This CDR3 comprises 14 residues. Germline lookup yields CDR1 SGHVS and CDR2 FNYEAQ.

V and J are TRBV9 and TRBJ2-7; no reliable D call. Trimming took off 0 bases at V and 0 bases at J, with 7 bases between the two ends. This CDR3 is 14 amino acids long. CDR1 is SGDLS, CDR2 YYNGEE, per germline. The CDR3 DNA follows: TGTGCCAGCAGCGTAGGCGGATCCTCCTACGAGCAGTACTTC. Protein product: CASSVGGSSYEQYF. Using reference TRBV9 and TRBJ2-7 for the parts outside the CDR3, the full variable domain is DSGVTQTPKHLITATGQRVTLRCSPRSGDLSVYWYQQSLDQGLQFLIQYYNGEERAKGNILERFSAQQFPDLHSELNLSSLELGDSALYFCASSVGGSSYEQYFGPGTRLTVT.

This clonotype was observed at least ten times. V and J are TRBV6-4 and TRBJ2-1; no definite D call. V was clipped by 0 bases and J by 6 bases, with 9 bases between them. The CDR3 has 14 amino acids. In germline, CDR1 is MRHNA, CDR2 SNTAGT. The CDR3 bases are TGTGCCAGCAGTGACTCGGCGGTGTCCAATGAGCAGTTCTTC. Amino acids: CASSDSAVSNEQFF.

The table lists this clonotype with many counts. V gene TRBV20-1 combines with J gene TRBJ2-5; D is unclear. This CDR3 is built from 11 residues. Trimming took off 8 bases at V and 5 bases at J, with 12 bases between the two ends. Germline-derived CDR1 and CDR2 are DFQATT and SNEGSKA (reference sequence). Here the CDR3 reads CSTLMPETQYF. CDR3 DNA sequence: TGCAGTACCCTAATGCCGGAGACCCAGTACTTC.

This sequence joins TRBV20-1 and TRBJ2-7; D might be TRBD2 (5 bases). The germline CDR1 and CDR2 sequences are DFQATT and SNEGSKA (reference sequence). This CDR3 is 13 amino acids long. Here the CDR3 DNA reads TGCAGGAGACTTTCGGCCGCCGGGGAGGAGCAGTACTTC. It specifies CRRLSAAGEEQYF.

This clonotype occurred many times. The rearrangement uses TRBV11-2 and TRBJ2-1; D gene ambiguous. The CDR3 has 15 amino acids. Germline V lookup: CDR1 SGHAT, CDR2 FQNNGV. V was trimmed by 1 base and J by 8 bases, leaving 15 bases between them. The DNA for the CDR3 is TGTGCCAGCAGCTTAGTCGGCCAGGAAGGCGATGAGCAGTTCTTC. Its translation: CASSLVGQEGDEQFF.

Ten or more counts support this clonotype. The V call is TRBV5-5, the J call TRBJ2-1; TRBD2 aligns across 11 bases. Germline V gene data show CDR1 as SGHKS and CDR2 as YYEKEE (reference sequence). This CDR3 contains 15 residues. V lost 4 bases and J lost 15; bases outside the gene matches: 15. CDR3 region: CASSQLAGVNVILFF. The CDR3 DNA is TGTGCCAGCAGCCAACTAGCGGGAGTTAACGTGATTCTGTTCTTC.

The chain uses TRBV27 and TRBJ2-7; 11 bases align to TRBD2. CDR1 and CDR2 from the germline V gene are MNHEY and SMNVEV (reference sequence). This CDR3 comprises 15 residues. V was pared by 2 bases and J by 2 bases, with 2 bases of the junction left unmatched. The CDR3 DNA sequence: TGTGCCAGCAGTTTAGGTAGCGGGAGGGCCTACGAGCAGTACTTC. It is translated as CASSLGSGRAYEQYF.

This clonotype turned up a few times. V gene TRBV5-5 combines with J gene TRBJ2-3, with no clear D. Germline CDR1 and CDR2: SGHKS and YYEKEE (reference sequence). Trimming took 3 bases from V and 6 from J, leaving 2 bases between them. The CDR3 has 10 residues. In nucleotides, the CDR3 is TGTGCCAGCAGCTCCGATACGCAGTATTTT. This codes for CASSSDTQYF.